Following are 26 T cell receptor beta chains from one sample sequenced in a study of CD8+CD57+ T cells in acquired aplastic anemia. Profiling that covered TCR beta VDJ and CDR3 relied on genomic DNA as its template. TCRdb called the reads again in MiXCR, with one record for every CDR3 protein. This sample has around 180,000 distinct CDR3 sequences; about half occur once, and the top ten carry roughly 13%. Patients chosen for sequencing had shown CD8+CD57+ cell expansion by flow cytometry. What was sequenced was sorted CD4+, CD8+, or CD8+CD57+ T cells (not recorded which) from PBMCs. All receptors derive from a human donor with aplastic anemia.

The J gene is TRBJ1-1, the V gene TRBV7-2; TRBD1 matches at 7 bases. The CDR3 spans 12 residues. V dropped 6 bases and J dropped 11; count of bases not matched to a gene: 9. Per the germline V gene, CDR1 is SGHTA and CDR2 is FQGNSA. The CDR3 spells CASSWDRRSAFF. The DNA of the CDR3 is TGTGCCAGCAGTTGGGACAGACGATCCGCTTTCTTT.

There are many counts of this clonotype. The genes are TRBV24-1 and TRBJ2-3; 7 bases map to TRBD1. Unmatched junction bases numbered 13, after V lost 5 bases and J lost 6 bases. The V gene's germline CDR1 is KGHDR and CDR2 SFDVKD. CDR3 size: 16 residues. This CDR3 reads CATSALRGPEEDTQYF. In DNA, the CDR3 is TGTGCCACCAGTGCACTAAGGGGGCCTGAAGAGGATACGCAGTATTTT.

The rearrangement joins TRBV29-1 to TRBJ1-4, with no clear D. The germline V and J ends were trimmed by 7 bases and 5 bases, with 11 bases remaining between them. The germline gives CDR1 SQVTM, CDR2 ANQGSEA. This CDR3 spans 12 amino acids. CDR3 sequence reads: CSGGDGNEKLFF. DNA for the CDR3: TGCAGCGGAGGTGATGGGAATGAAAAACTGTTTTTT.

The chain employs TRBV2 and TRBJ2-1; 10 bases are a match to TRBD1. Germline CDR1 reads SNHLY; CDR2 reads FYNNEI. The CDR3 length is 16 residues. V dropped 5 bases and J dropped 5; count of bases not matched to a gene: 9. CDR3 loop: CASSPIRDRGHNEQFF. Here the CDR3 DNA reads TGTGCCAGCAGTCCGATCCGGGACAGGGGCCACAATGAGCAGTTCTTC.

Comment on this clonotype: Mismatch with germline at one junction end may stem from a read error. This CDR3 reads CAGSLDARSSGANVLTF. The CDR3 DNA reads as TGCGCCGGCAGCTTGGACGCCAGGAGTTCTGGGGCCAACGTCCTGACTTTC. J is TRBJ2-6 and V is TRBV5-1; D remains ambiguous. This CDR3 has 17 amino acids. The germline CDR1 and CDR2 sequences are SGHRS and YFSETQ.

A few counts support this clonotype. The chain employs TRBV5-5 and TRBJ2-7; perhaps TRBD2 as D (5 bases). The CDR3 is 15 amino acids. Germline V gene sequence: CDR1 SGHKS, CDR2 YYEKEE (reference sequence). V dropped 0 bases and J dropped 2 bases, with 12 bases sitting between them. The DNA for the CDR3 is TGTGCCAGCAGCTTGGGAGGGCCTTACACCTACGAGCAGTACTTC. As protein: CASSLGGPYTYEQYF.

The DNA of the CDR3 is TGTGCCAGCAGCCAAGTCGGATGGTCAGATTCACCCCTCCACTTT. This sequence encodes CASSQVGWSDSPLHF. The chain is built from TRBV14 and TRBJ1-6; D gene unclear. Deletions cut 1 base from V and 8 bases from J, with 12 bases between. Germline lookup yields CDR1 SGHDN and CDR2 FVKESK. The CDR3 has 15 residues.

The chain uses TRBV7-2 and TRBJ2-5, with a weak D call TRBD1 (6 bases). The V gene lost 8 bases and the J gene lost 2 bases, with 12 bases spanning the gap. In germline, CDR1 is SGHTA, CDR2 FQGNSA. The CDR3 totals 13 residues. The CDR3 DNA reads TGTGCCAGCGCCTGGGGACAACAAGAGACCCAGTACTTC. As protein: CASAWGQQETQYF. Supplemented by reference TRBV7-2 and TRBJ2-5, the full variable domain reads GAGVSQSPSNKVTEKGKDVELRCDPISGHTALYWYRQSLGQGLEFLIYFQGNSAPDKSGLPSDRFSAERTGGSVSTLTIQRTQQEDSAVYLCASAWGQQETQYFGPGTRLLVL.

There are many counts of this clonotype. The gene calls are TRBV9 and TRBJ1-1; D unresolved. Trimming took off 0 bases at V and 11 bases at J, with 14 bases between the two ends. This CDR3 region has 13 residues. CDR1 SGDLS and CDR2 YYNGEE come from the germline V gene. The CDR3 DNA sequence: TGTGCCAGCAGCGTAGGCCAGAACTCGTGGGCTTTCTTT. It translates to CASSVGQNSWAFF.

The chain links TRBV10-3 to TRBJ1-1; TRBD1 aligns across 8 bases. The V segment lost 6 bases and the J segment 5 bases; nucleotides outside the gene matches: 8. The germline V gene has CDR1 ENHRY and CDR2 SYGVKD. The CDR3 totals 14 residues. The CDR3, as DNA: TGTGCCATCAGCCGACAGGGGCTAGAGACTGAAGCTTTCTTT. The encoded protein is CAISRQGLETEAFF.

This clonotype came up many times. The chain employs TRBV9 and TRBJ2-1, with 8 positions matching TRBD2. CDR3 length: 15 amino acids. Germline trimming cut 3 bases from V and 8 bases from J; bases unmatched to any gene: 10. Germline V gives CDR1 SGDLS, CDR2 YYNGEE. CDR3 region: CASSAPGGGIDEQFF. The CDR3 region has the DNA TGTGCCAGCAGCGCACCGGGAGGGGGTATCGATGAGCAGTTCTTC.

This CDR3 reads CSAHSLGAFSTDTQYF. The DNA of the CDR3 is TGCAGTGCTCACTCCCTTGGAGCATTCAGCACAGATACGCAGTATTTT. V gene TRBV20-1 combines with J gene TRBJ2-3; D ambiguous. The length of the CDR3 is 16 residues. Trimming pared 5 bases from V and 0 bases from J, leaving 18 bases between. CDR1 is DFQATT, CDR2 SNEGSKA, per germline (reference sequence).

The rearrangement joins TRBV29-1 to TRBJ2-7, with 7 bases fitting TRBD1. Per the germline V gene, CDR1 is SQVTM and CDR2 is ANQGSEA. Trimming at V came to 6 bases and at J to 2 bases, leaving 7 bases not matched to a gene. The CDR3 is 13 amino acids. This chain's CDR3 is CSVSQGSTYEQYF. As DNA, the CDR3 is TGCAGCGTCTCACAGGGGTCCACCTACGAGCAGTACTTC.

The chain is built from TRBV2 and TRBJ1-4; D gene ambiguous. Germline assignment: CDR1 SNHLY and CDR2 FYNNEI. Trimming took off 7 bases at V and 4 bases at J, with 10 bases between the two ends. The CDR3 totals 13 residues. The CDR3 DNA reads TGTGCCAGCATGGGAAGGGATAATGAAAAACTGTTTTTT. The encoded protein is CASMGRDNEKLFF.

The CDR3: CASSQRTGPQHF. In nucleotides, the CDR3 is TGTGCCAGCAGCCAAAGAACAGGACCCCAGCATTTT. V gene TRBV5-8 combines with J gene TRBJ1-5; TRBD1 is a possible D gene (5 bases). Germline CDR1 reads SGHTS; CDR2 reads YDEGEE. This CDR3 region has 12 residues. Trimming pared 4 bases from V and 10 bases from J, leaving 12 bases between.

This chain connects TRBV7-8 to TRBJ2-7; D uncertain. This CDR3 region has 11 residues. V lost 6 bases, J lost 6 bases, and 9 bases lay in between. Germline V gene data show CDR1 as SGHVS and CDR2 as FQNEAQ. This CDR3 reads CASRTAGEQYF. In DNA form, the CDR3 reads TGTGCCAGCAGAACAGCCGGCGAGCAGTACTTC.

The chain uses TRBV11-1 and TRBJ2-7; the D gene is possibly TRBD1 (6 bases). Trimming pared 5 bases from V and 1 base from J, leaving 12 bases between. Germline CDR1 is SGHAT and CDR2 is FQDESV (reference sequence). This CDR3 is 14 amino acids long. CDR3 sequence: CASSPGARSYEQYF. CDR3 coding DNA: TGTGCCAGCAGCCCAGGGGCGAGATCCTACGAGCAGTACTTC.

This chain uses TRBV29-1 with TRBJ2-5, with D hard to call. Deletions cut 5 bases from V and 1 base from J, with 8 bases between. CDR3 size: 12 residues. Germline loops: CDR1 SQVTM, CDR2 ANQGSEA. CDR3 sequence (DNA): TGCAGCGTTTTACACGGCCAAGAGACCCAGTACTTC. Its protein is CSVLHGQETQYF. Supplemented by reference TRBV29-1 and TRBJ2-5, the full variable domain reads SAVISQKPSRDICQRGTSLTIQCQVDSQVTMMFWYRQQPGQSLTLIATANQGSEATYESGFVIDKFPISRPNLTFSTLTVSNMSPEDSSIYLCSVLHGQETQYFGPGTRLLVL.

The chain joins TRBV5-1 to TRBJ2-3; D is unclear. The CDR3 contains 16 residues. Trimming pared 4 bases from V and 1 base from J, leaving 16 bases between. CDR1 and CDR2 (germline): SGHRS, YFSETQ. The CDR3 region is CASSPEAGARTDTQYF. The CDR3 bases are TGCGCCAGCAGCCCTGAGGCAGGAGCTCGCACAGATACGCAGTATTTT.

In its sample, this clonotype was seen many times. V is TRBV5-1 and J is TRBJ1-2; TRBD1 aligns across 8 bases. The CDR3 is 14 amino acids. Trimming cost V 0 bases and J 6 bases; bases outside gene matches: 4. Germline lookup yields CDR1 SGHRS and CDR2 YFSETQ. CDR3 region: CASSLGGQVDGYTF. CDR3 coding DNA: TGCGCCAGCAGCTTGGGGGGACAGGTCGATGGCTACACCTTC.

The V and J genes are TRBV4-3 and TRBJ2-3, with D possibly TRBD2 on 5 matching bases. V gave up 3 bases and J gave up 5 bases, with 15 bases separating them. CDR1 is LGHNA, CDR2 YSLEER, per germline. The CDR3 totals 15 residues. The CDR3 protein is CASSQRDTGRDTQYF. In DNA, the CDR3 is TGCGCCAGCAGCCAGAGGGATACGGGGAGAGATACGCAGTATTTT.

The V call is TRBV20-1, the J call TRBJ2-7, with 9 positions matching TRBD1. CDR1 is DFQATT, CDR2 SNEGSKA, per germline (reference sequence). The CDR3 loop spans 13 amino acids. DNA for the CDR3: TGCAGCGCGCCGGGACAGGGAGGCCTCGAGCAGTACTTC. Protein: CSAPGQGGLEQYF.

This clonotype was counted ten times or more. The chain uses TRBV11-2 and TRBJ2-1; 13 bases align to TRBD2. The CDR3 is 15 amino acids. With V trimmed by 4 bases and J by 7 bases, 4 bases remained unmatched. Germline CDR1 is SGHAT and CDR2 is FQNNGV. CDR3: CASSSRLAGGNEQFF. For the CDR3, the DNA is TGTGCCAGCAGCTCCCGACTAGCGGGGGGAAATGAGCAGTTCTTC.

This clonotype appeared once. J is TRBJ2-7 and V is TRBV29-1; 7 bases are shared with TRBD1. The CDR3 loop spans 12 amino acids. Germline V gene sequence: CDR1 SQVTM, CDR2 ANQGSEA. V lost 6 bases to trimming and J lost 1 base; unmatched junction nucleotides: 3. The CDR3, as DNA: TGCAGCGTATGGGACAGATCCTACGAGCAGTACTTC. It encodes CSVWDRSYEQYF.

V gene TRBV11-2 combines with J gene TRBJ2-1; maybe TRBD2 (6 bases). The CDR3 length is 14 residues. The V end was cut by 5 bases, the J end by 6 bases, with 14 bases between. CDR1 and CDR2 from the germline V gene are SGHAT and FQNNGV. Here the CDR3 DNA reads TGTGCCAGCAGCGGGGGAGAGGGACTCAATGAGCAGTTCTTC. Encoded protein: CASSGGEGLNEQFF.

The chain couples TRBV20-1 to TRBJ2-7; TRBD2 agrees at 7 bases. The CDR3 loop spans 14 amino acids. The V and J ends lost 3 bases and 2 bases, in that order; junction bases with no gene match: 7. The germline gives CDR1 DFQATT, CDR2 SNEGSKA (reference sequence). The CDR3 region has the DNA TGCAGTGCTAGCCCAAAAGCGGGACCCTACGAGCAGTACTTC. Its protein product is CSASPKAGPYEQYF.